These 21 T cell receptor beta chains came from one sample sequenced in a study of T cell responses to AZD1222 COVID-19 vaccine. Here immunoSEQ multiplex PCR was the method, and the copy in TCRdb shows in-frame clones only, minus some. The sample has fewer than 70,000 clones; roughly 80% are singletons. The sample here was peripheral blood, taken 28 days after the second AZD1222 dose. The origin of the receptors is an adult who received the AZD1222 COVID-19 vaccine.

CDR3 amino acids: CASSYSGDSEKLFF. The CDR3 region has the DNA TGTGCCAGCAGTTACTCGGGGGACAGCGAAAAACTGTTTTTT. This chain connects TRBV6-5 to TRBJ1-4, with 7 bases lining up with TRBD1. The germline CDR1 and CDR2 sequences are MNHEY and SVGAGI. V shed 0 bases and J 8 bases; nucleotides not matched to a gene: 3. The CDR3 sequence is 14 residues long.

The chain has TRBV28 and TRBJ2-7, with 8 positions matching TRBD1. The CDR3 spans 14 residues. The trim removed 4 bases at V and 4 bases at J, leaving 6 bases unmatched. CDR1 and CDR2 from the germline V gene are MDHEN and SYDVKM. The CDR3 loop is CASSYQGAGYEQYF. CDR3 DNA: TGTGCCAGCAGTTATCAGGGGGCTGGGTACGAGCAGTACTTC.

This rearrangement joins TRBV20-1 to TRBJ1-1, with D maybe TRBD1 (6 bases). The germline V gene has CDR1 DFQATT and CDR2 SNEGSKA (reference sequence). This CDR3 region has 11 residues. V lost 7 bases to trimming and J lost 10 bases, with 16 bases between them. CDR3 DNA: TGCAGTGTTCAGGGGTTCTCTTCAGCTTTCTTT. As protein: CSVQGFSSAFF.

The V call is TRBV19, the J call TRBJ1-4; no clear D. The germline V gene has CDR1 LNHDA and CDR2 SQIVND (reference sequence). V was pared by 3 bases and J by 0 bases, with 8 bases between. The CDR3 sequence is 15 residues long. CDR3 residues: CASSISSTTNEKLFF. Here the CDR3 DNA reads TGTGCCAGTAGTATTAGCTCCACAACTAATGAAAAACTGTTTTTT.

The V call is TRBV10-3, the J call TRBJ2-4; no reliable D call. The CDR3 loop spans 16 amino acids. V lost 0 bases and J 7 bases, leaving 16 bases between the germline ends. Germline V gene data show CDR1 as ENHRY and CDR2 as SYGVKD. This CDR3 reads CAISESIRADYNIQYF. CDR3 sequence (DNA): TGTGCCATCAGTGAGTCGATTAGGGCCGATTACAACATTCAGTACTTC.

The gene calls are TRBV4-1 and TRBJ1-1, with D perhaps matching TRBD1 (6 bases). Germline V lookup: CDR1 MGHRA, CDR2 YSYEKL. This CDR3 spans 15 amino acids. Between the trimmed V and J ends, which lost 7 bases and 0 bases, there was a span of 15 bases. CDR3 nucleotides: TGCGCCAGCACGCGAGACAGGAAGATGAACACTGAAGCTTTCTTT. It specifies CASTRDRKMNTEAFF.

The V and J genes are TRBV6-4 and TRBJ1-1, with D hard to call. The CDR3 totals 17 residues. V was shortened by 2 bases and J by 5 bases, with 21 bases between the two germline ends. CDR1 and CDR2 from the germline V gene are MRHNA and SNTAGT. The CDR3 DNA sequence: TGTGCCAGCAGTGACGCTCCCAGCGGAGGGTTGGGGACTGAAGCTTTCTTT. Encoded protein: CASSDAPSGGLGTEAFF.

The CDR3: CASSVGNRANTEAFF. CDR3 DNA sequence: TGTGCCAGCAGCGTGGGTAACAGGGCGAACACTGAAGCTTTCTTT. This rearrangement joins TRBV9 to TRBJ1-1, with D possibly matching TRBD1 (6 bases). Per the germline V gene, CDR1 is SGDLS and CDR2 is YYNGEE. V shed 2 bases and J shed 1 base, with 12 bases lying between them. The CDR3 runs to 15 residues. Full variable domain (rest looked up from reference TRBV9 and TRBJ1-1): DSGVTQTPKHLITATGQRVTLRCSPRSGDLSVYWYQQSLDQGLQFLIQYYNGEERAKGNILERFSAQQFPDLHSELNLSSLELGDSALYFCASSVGNRANTEAFFGQGTRLTVV.

The chain combines TRBV18 with TRBJ2-1; 8 bases fit TRBD1. The CDR3 has 15 residues. Germline V gives CDR1 KGHSH, CDR2 LQKENI. Germline trimming cut 3 bases from V and 5 bases from J; bases unmatched to any gene: 6. CDR3 amino acids: CASSPRGRKDNEQFF. The CDR3 region has the DNA TGTGCCAGCTCACCCAGGGGGCGTAAAGACAATGAGCAGTTCTTC. Based on the CDR3 plus reference TRBV18 and TRBJ2-1, the full variable domain is NAGVMQNPRHLVRRRGQEARLRCSPMKGHSHVYWYRQLPEEGLKFMVYLQKENIIDESGMPKERFSAEFPKEGPSILRIQQVVRGDSAAYFCASSPRGRKDNEQFFGPGTRLTVL.

The chain has TRBV12-3 or TRBV12-4 and TRBJ2-5, with D possibly TRBD1 on 5 matching bases. The CDR3 length is 13 residues. Deletions cut 7 bases from V and 2 bases from J, with 11 bases between. CDR3: CASNRQKQETQYF. The CDR3 DNA reads TGTGCCAGCAACCGACAGAAACAAGAGACCCAGTACTTC.

J is TRBJ1-2 and V is TRBV14, with D perhaps TRBD1 (5 bases). The germline CDR1 and CDR2 sequences are SGHDN and FVKESK. The CDR3 is 15 residues long. V gave up 0 bases and J gave up 1 base, with 9 bases separating them. The CDR3 region has the DNA TGTGCCAGCAGCCAAGATTTGACAGTTAACTATGGCTACACCTTC. Translating gives CASSQDLTVNYGYTF.

This clone was recorded only once. This chain links TRBV10-3 with TRBJ1-2; 9 positions agree with TRBD1. Trimming took 5 bases from V and 5 from J; bases not matched to a gene: 15. Germline CDR1 ENHRY, CDR2 SYGVKD. This CDR3 contains 17 residues. CDR3: CAISQTGGSRNSYGYTF. The CDR3 nucleotides read TGTGCCATCAGTCAGACAGGGGGTTCGCGAAACTCTTATGGCTACACCTTC.

This chain uses TRBV2 with TRBJ1-5; D is ambiguous. This CDR3 comprises 14 residues. CDR1 is SNHLY and CDR2 is FYNNEI in the germline V gene. Trimming removed 7 bases from V and 9 bases from J, with 19 bases in between. The CDR3 region is CASKQTGSGGPQHF. CDR3 in DNA: TGTGCCAGCAAGCAAACCGGGTCGGGTGGGCCCCAGCATTTT.

V gene TRBV5-1 combines with J gene TRBJ1-3, with 8 bases matching TRBD1. This CDR3 comprises 18 residues. Germline V gives CDR1 SGHRS, CDR2 YFSETQ. V was clipped by 4 bases and J by 5 bases; unmatched bases: 17. CDR3 DNA: TGCGCCAGCAGCGCGGGGACAGGCTCAGATCGGACGCGAAACACCATATATTTT. Its translation: CASSAGTGSDRTRNTIYF.

The chain carries TRBV11-2 and TRBJ1-3; no clear D. CDR1 and CDR2 from the germline V gene are SGHAT and FQNNGV. The CDR3 has 15 residues. The V end was cut by 6 bases, the J end by 3 bases, with 15 bases between. The CDR3 region has the DNA TGTGCCAGCAGTTTCGGCCTCCGGGATGGAAACACCATATATTTT. Encoded protein: CASSFGLRDGNTIYF.

CDR3 in amino acids: CASRRKTEQPGPIYF. The CDR3 region has the DNA TGTGCCAGTAGGAGGAAAACAGAACAGCCGGGGCCCATATATTTT. V is TRBV19 and J is TRBJ1-3; tentative D call: TRBD1 (5 bases). Looked up from germline, CDR1 is LNHDA and CDR2 is SQIVND (reference sequence). The CDR3 has 15 amino acids. V was shortened by 6 bases and J by 11 bases, with 23 bases between the two germline ends.

V gene TRBV5-1 combines with J gene TRBJ2-3, with D perhaps being TRBD1 or TRBD2 (6 bases each). This CDR3 comprises 15 residues. With 2 bases removed from V and 2 bases from J, the gap between germline ends came to 12 bases. From germline, CDR1 is SGHRS and CDR2 YFSETQ. Here the CDR3 reads CASSLGGLDTDTQYF. CDR3 coding DNA: TGCGCCAGCAGCTTAGGGGGGTTGGACACAGATACGCAGTATTTT.

This rearrangement joins TRBV7-2 to TRBJ2-1; TRBD2 matches at 9 bases. The CDR3 loop spans 14 amino acids. Trimming removed 5 bases from V and 5 bases from J; junction bases left unmatched: 4. Germline V gene sequence: CDR1 SGHTA, CDR2 FQGNSA. The CDR3 bases are TGTGCCAGCAGCACTCAGCGGGGGGACAATGAGCAGTTCTTC. It is translated as CASSTQRGDNEQFF.

This clone was counted once. J is TRBJ2-7 and V is TRBV5-6; no firm D call. Trimming left V 0 bases short and J 2 bases short, with 9 bases between. The CDR3 spans 14 residues. The germline V gene encodes CDR1 SGHDT and CDR2 YYEEEE. The CDR3 reads CASSLDPTTYEQYF. As DNA, the CDR3 is TGTGCCAGCAGCTTGGATCCCACTACCTACGAGCAGTACTTC. The full variable domain, completed using reference TRBV5-6 and TRBJ2-7, is DAGVTQSPTHLIKTRGQQVTLRCSPKSGHDTVSWYQQALGQGPQFIFQYYEEEERQRGNFPDRFSGHQFPNYSSELNVNALLLGDSALYLCASSLDPTTYEQYFGPGTRLTVT.

The V gene is TRBV7-9, the J gene TRBJ1-2; 8 bases fit TRBD1. The CDR3 spans 14 residues. The germline V gene has CDR1 SEHNR and CDR2 FQNEAQ (reference sequence). The junction had 4 bases not matched to a gene; V was cut back by 3 bases and J by 4 bases. CDR3 in amino acids: CASSLEGTGYGYTF. The CDR3 DNA follows: TGTGCCAGCAGCTTGGAAGGGACAGGCTATGGCTACACCTTC. Using reference TRBV7-9 and TRBJ1-2 for the parts outside the CDR3, the full variable domain is DTGVSQNPRHKITKRGQNVTFRCDPISEHNRLYWYRQTLGQGPEFLTYFQNEAQLEKSRLLSDRFSAERPKGSFSTLEIQRTEQGDSAMYLCASSLEGTGYGYTFGSGTRLTVV.

The chain has TRBV27 and TRBJ2-7, with D tentatively TRBD2 (6 bases). The V end was cut by 3 bases, the J end by 1 base, with 10 bases between. This CDR3 is 14 amino acids long. CDR1 and CDR2 (germline): MNHEY, SMNVEV (reference sequence). The CDR3 DNA is TGTGCCAGCAGTTTCCTGGGGGGTTCCTACGAGCAGTACTTC. Translation: CASSFLGGSYEQYF.